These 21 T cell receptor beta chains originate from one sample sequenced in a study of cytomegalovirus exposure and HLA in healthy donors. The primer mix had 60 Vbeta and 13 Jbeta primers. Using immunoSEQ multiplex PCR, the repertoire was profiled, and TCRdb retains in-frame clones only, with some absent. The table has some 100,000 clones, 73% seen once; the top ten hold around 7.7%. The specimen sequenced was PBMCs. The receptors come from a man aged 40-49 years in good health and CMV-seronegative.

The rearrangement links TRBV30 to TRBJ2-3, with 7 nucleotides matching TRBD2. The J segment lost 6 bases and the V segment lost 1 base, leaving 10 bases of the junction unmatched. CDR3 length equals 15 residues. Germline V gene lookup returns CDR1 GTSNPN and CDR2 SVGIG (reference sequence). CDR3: CAWSEPGRVVDTQYF. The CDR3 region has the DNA TGTGCCTGGAGTGAGCCAGGGAGGGTGGTGGATACGCAGTATTTT.

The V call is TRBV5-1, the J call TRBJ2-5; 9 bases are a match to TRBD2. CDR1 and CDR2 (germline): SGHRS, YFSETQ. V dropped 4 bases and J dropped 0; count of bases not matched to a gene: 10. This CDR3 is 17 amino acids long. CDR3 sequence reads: CASSPYPSGTYQETQYF. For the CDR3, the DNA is TGCGCCAGCAGCCCCTACCCTAGCGGGACGTACCAAGAGACCCAGTACTTC.

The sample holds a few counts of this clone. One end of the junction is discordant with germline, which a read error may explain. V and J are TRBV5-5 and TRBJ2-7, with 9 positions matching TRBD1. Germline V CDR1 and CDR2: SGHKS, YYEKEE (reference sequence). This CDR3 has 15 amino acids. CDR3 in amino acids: CASRLDRGRTYEQYF. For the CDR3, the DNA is TGTGCCAGCAGATTGGACAGGGGCCGCACCTACGAGCAGTACTTC.

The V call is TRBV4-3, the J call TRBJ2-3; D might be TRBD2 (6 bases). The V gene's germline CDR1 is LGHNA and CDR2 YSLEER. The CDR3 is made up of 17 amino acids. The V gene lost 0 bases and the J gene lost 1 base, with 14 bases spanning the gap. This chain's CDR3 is CASSQDIGGVRTDTQYF. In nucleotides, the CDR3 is TGCGCCAGCAGCCAAGATATAGGAGGGGTCCGCACAGATACGCAGTATTTT.

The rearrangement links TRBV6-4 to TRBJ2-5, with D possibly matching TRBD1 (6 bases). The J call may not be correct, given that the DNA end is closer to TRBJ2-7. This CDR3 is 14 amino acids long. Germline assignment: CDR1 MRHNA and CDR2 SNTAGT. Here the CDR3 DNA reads TGTGCCAGCAGTGACTTAGGGGGATCCTACGAGCAGTACTTC. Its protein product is CASSDLGGSYEQYF.

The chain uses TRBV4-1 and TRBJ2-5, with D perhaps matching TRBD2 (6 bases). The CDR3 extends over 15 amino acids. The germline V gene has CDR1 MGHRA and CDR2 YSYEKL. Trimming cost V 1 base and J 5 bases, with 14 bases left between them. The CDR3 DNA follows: TGCGCCAGCAGCCAAGGGCCCGGGCGGGATGAGACCCAGTACTTC. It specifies CASSQGPGRDETQYF.

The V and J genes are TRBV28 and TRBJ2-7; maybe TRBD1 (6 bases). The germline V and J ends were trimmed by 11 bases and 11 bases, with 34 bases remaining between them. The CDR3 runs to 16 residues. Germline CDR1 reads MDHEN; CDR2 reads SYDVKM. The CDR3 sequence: CACSSPRGTFFLGEYF. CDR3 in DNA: TGTGCCTGCTCATCCCCCAGGGGCACGTTTTTCCTAGGGGAGTACTTC.

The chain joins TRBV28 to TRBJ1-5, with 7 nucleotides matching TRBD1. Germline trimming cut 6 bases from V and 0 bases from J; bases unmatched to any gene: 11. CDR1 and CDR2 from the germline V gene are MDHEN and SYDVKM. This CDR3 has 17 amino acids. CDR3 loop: CASRDRDRHYSNQPQHF. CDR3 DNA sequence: TGTGCCAGCAGGGATAGGGACAGACACTATAGCAATCAGCCCCAGCATTTT.

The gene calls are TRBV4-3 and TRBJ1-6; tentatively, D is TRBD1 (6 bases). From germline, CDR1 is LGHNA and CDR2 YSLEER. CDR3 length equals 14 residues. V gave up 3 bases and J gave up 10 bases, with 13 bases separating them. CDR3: CASSQTGGGSPLHF. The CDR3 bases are TGCGCCAGCAGCCAGACAGGCGGGGGCTCACCCCTCCACTTT.

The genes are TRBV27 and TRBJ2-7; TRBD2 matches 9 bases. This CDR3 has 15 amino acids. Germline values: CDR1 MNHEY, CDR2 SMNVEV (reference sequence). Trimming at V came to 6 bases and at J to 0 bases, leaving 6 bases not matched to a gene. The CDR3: CASRTKGLASYEQYF. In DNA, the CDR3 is TGTGCCAGCAGAACTAAGGGACTAGCCTCCTACGAGCAGTACTTC.

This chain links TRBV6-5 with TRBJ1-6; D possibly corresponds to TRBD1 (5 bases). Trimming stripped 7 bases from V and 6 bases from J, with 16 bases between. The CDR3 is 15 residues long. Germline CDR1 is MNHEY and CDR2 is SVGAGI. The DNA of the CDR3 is TGTGCCAGCACCAGCCAGGGCGCGACTAATTCACCCCTCCACTTT. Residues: CASTSQGATNSPLHF.

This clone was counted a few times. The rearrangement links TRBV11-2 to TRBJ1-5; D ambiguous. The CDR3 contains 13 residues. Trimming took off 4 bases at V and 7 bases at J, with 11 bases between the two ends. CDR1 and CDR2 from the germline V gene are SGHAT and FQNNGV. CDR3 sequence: CASSSGGGQPQHF. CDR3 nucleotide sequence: TGTGCCAGCAGCTCGGGAGGAGGGCAGCCCCAGCATTTT.

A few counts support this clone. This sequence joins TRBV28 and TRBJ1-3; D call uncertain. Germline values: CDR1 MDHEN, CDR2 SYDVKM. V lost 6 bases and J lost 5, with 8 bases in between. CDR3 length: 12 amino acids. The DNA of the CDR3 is TGTGCCAGCAGCACTTCAAGAAACACCATATATTTT. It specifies CASSTSRNTIYF.

The CDR3 loop is CASSYSVDGSGGYTF. CDR3 sequence (DNA): TGTGCCAGCAGTTACTCTGTGGACGGCAGCGGTGGCTACACCTTC. This chain joins TRBV6-6 and TRBJ1-2; D gene uncertain. Per germline, CDR1 MNHNY and CDR2 SVGAGI (reference sequence). V was clipped by 0 bases and J by 7 bases, with 15 bases between them. CDR3 size: 15 residues.

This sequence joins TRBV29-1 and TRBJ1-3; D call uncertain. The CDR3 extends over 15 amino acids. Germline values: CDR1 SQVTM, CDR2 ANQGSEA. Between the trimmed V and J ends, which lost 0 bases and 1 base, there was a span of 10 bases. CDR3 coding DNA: TGCAGCGTTGAAGATGTAACGGTATCTGGAAACACCATATATTTT. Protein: CSVEDVTVSGNTIYF.

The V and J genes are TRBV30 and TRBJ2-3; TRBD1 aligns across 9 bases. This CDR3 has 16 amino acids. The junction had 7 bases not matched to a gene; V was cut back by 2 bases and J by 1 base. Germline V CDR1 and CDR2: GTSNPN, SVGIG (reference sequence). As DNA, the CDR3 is TGTGCCTGGAGTCCCCAATACAGGGGGCGCACAGATACGCAGTATTTT. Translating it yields CAWSPQYRGRTDTQYF. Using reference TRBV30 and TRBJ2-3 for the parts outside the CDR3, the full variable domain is SQTIHQWPATLVQPVGSPLSLECTVEGTSNPNLYWYRQAAGRGLQLLFYSVGIGQISSEVPQNLSASRPQDRQFILSSKKLLLSDSGFYLCAWSPQYRGRTDTQYFGPGTRLTVL.

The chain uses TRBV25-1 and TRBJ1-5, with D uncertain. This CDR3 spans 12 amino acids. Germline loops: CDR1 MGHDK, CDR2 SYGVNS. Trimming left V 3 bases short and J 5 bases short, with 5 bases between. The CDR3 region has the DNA TGTGCCAGCAGTGATTCCTATCAGCCCCAGCATTTT. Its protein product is CASSDSYQPQHF.

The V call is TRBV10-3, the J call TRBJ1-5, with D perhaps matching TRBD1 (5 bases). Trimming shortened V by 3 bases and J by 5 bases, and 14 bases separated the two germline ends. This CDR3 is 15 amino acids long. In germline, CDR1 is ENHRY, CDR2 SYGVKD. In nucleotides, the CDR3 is TGTGCCATCAGTGAAACAGGACAAGCTCATCAGCCCCAGCATTTT. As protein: CAISETGQAHQPQHF.

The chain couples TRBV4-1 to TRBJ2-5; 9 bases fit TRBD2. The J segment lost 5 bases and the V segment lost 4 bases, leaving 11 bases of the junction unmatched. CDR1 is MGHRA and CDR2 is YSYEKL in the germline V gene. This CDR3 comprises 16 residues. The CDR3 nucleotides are TGCGCCAGCAGCCCGGGGGTGCGGGGGGGCTGGGAGACCCAGTACTTC. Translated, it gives CASSPGVRGGWETQYF.

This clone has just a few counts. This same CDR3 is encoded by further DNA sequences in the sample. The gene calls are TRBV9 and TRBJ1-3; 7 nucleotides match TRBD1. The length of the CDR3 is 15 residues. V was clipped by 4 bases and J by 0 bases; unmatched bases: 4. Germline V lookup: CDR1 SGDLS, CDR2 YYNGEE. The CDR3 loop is CASSPQGSSGNTIYF. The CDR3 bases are TGTGCCAGCAGCCCACAGGGGAGCTCTGGAAACACCATATATTTT.

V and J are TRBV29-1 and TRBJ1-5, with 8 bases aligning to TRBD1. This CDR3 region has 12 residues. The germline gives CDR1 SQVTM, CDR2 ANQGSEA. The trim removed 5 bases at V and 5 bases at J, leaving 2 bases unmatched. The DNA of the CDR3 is TGCAGCGTTCAACAGGGGGATCAGCCCCAGCATTTT. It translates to CSVQQGDQPQHF.